This T cell receptor (beta chain) derives from a study of graft-versus-host responses after intestinal transplantation. Study in general: Tacrolimus and steroids were given for 3 to 4 years to all recipients after anti-thymocyte globulin induction.

Comment on this clone: Its specificity is unknown.

Study-wide points: Across patients carrying graft-donor T cell macrochimerism, allografts held high graft-versus-host to host-versus-graft clonal ratios.

Clones were sequenced by immunoSEQ multiplex PCR, and TCRdb holds only the in-frame ones, with some missing. The table has about 110,000 clones, around 94% seen once. Germline V gene lookup returns CDR1 WNHNN and CDR2 SYGVQD (reference sequence). The V end lost 7 bases, the J end lost 2 bases, and 17 bases lay between the germline ends. The CDR3 spans 15 residues. The specimen comprised unstimulated CD4+ T cells sorted from spleen or lymph node cells, sampled before transplant. The TCR sequence derives from a human donor who was the organ donor for an intestinal transplant. The chain has TRBV10-1 and TRBJ1-2; D might be TRBD1 (6 bases). The CDR3 region has the DNA TGCGCCAGCACCTCCCCACGTAGGGGGAACTATGGCTACACCTTC. This gives the protein CASTSPRRGNYGYTF.